The 20 T cell receptor beta chains presented below share a single source sample, sequenced in a study of blood T cell repertoires in COVID-19. Sequencing used immunoSEQ multiplex PCR; TCRdb keeps in-frame clones, though not all of them. The sample carries 150,000 or so clones, around 79% recorded once. Sequenced input: PBMCs or T cells enriched from blood (not recorded which). These receptors were taken from a woman aged 45-60 years who had recovered from COVID-19.

The rearrangement uses TRBV30 and TRBJ2-7, with 9 bases aligning to TRBD2. Looked up from germline, CDR1 is GTSNPN and CDR2 is SVGIG (reference sequence). Trimming at V came to 4 bases and at J to 5 bases, leaving 6 bases not matched to a gene. There are 13 residues in the CDR3. CDR3 DNA: TGTGCCTGGACACGAGCGGGGGGCGACGAGCAGTACTTC. Its translation is CAWTRAGGDEQYF. The full variable domain, in which reference TRBV30 and TRBJ2-7 provide the parts outside the CDR3, is SQTIHQWPATLVQPVGSPLSLECTVEGTSNPNLYWYRQAAGRGLQLLFYSVGIGQISSEVPQNLSASRPQDRQFILSSKKLLLSDSGFYLCAWTRAGGDEQYFGPGTRLTVT.

The rearrangement uses TRBV5-1 and TRBJ1-1; D not certain. Germline loops: CDR1 SGHRS, CDR2 YFSETQ. The CDR3 consists of 13 residues. The germline V and J ends were trimmed by 0 bases and 7 bases, with 10 bases remaining between them. CDR3 protein: CASSLGGGVEAFF. CDR3 bases: TGCGCCAGCAGCTTGGGTGGCGGGGTTGAAGCTTTCTTT.

V and J are TRBV7-9 and TRBJ1-6; 8 bases match TRBD1. The V segment lost 10 bases and the J segment 6 bases; nucleotides outside the gene matches: 8. The CDR3 loop spans 14 amino acids. Germline loops: CDR1 SEHNR, CDR2 FQNEAQ (reference sequence). CDR3: CAIHPGQANSPLHF. The CDR3 nucleotides are TGTGCCATCCATCCGGGACAGGCTAATTCACCCCTCCACTTT.

This clone appeared once. The rearrangement uses TRBV18 and TRBJ1-4; 7 bases match TRBD1. With 5 bases clipped from V and 7 bases from J, the junction kept 7 bases outside the gene matches. This CDR3 has 14 residues. CDR1 and CDR2 (germline): KGHSH, LQKENI. CDR3 loop: CASSALAGGEKLFF. The CDR3 nucleotides read TGTGCCAGCTCAGCCCTTGCAGGGGGTGAAAAACTGTTTTTT.

This rearrangement joins TRBV19 to TRBJ2-1, with 9 bases lining up with TRBD1. This CDR3 is built from 15 residues. Per the germline V gene, CDR1 is LNHDA and CDR2 is SQIVND (reference sequence). Germline trimming cut 4 bases from V and 8 bases from J; bases unmatched to any gene: 9. CDR3 DNA: TGTGCCAGTAGTAAGAGACAGGGGGTGGGCGATGAGCAGTTCTTC. Residues: CASSKRQGVGDEQFF.

In its sample, this clone was seen a few times. This sequence joins TRBV27 and TRBJ1-2, with 9 bases aligning to TRBD1. Trimming cost V 5 bases and J 8 bases; bases outside gene matches: 6. This CDR3 comprises 13 residues. In germline, CDR1 is MNHEY, CDR2 SMNVEV (reference sequence). The CDR3 sequence: CASSPRTGDGYTF. The CDR3 coding sequence is TGTGCCAGCAGTCCCAGGACAGGGGACGGCTACACCTTC.

The chain is built from TRBV19 and TRBJ2-5; tentatively, D is TRBD2 (5 bases). The CDR3 length is 16 residues. Trimming pared 2 bases from V and 3 bases from J, leaving 16 bases between. Per germline, CDR1 LNHDA and CDR2 SQIVND (reference sequence). Here the CDR3 reads CASSINPPDGKETQYF. The CDR3 DNA reads as TGTGCCAGTAGTATAAATCCCCCAGACGGGAAAGAGACCCAGTACTTC.

The V call is TRBV4-2, the J call TRBJ1-1, with D possibly TRBD1 on 5 matching bases. The V gene's germline CDR1 is LGHNA and CDR2 YNFKEQ. V lost 3 bases and J 4 bases, leaving 12 bases between the germline ends. The CDR3 runs to 14 residues. The CDR3 sequence: CASSHSGVFTEAFF. The CDR3 DNA sequence: TGTGCCAGCAGCCACTCGGGGGTATTCACTGAAGCTTTCTTT.

The chain recombines TRBV9 with TRBJ2-2, with TRBD2 identical over 9 bases. CDR3 length equals 16 residues. CDR1 and CDR2 from the germline V gene are SGDLS and YYNGEE. J was trimmed by 1 base and V by 1 base; bases with no gene match: 2. CDR3 nucleotide sequence: TGTGCCAGCAGCGTATCAGCGGGAGGGAACACCGGGGAGCTGTTTTTT. It specifies CASSVSAGGNTGELFF.

The chain employs TRBV27 and TRBJ2-7; weak D call: TRBD1 (6 bases). The CDR3 loop spans 13 amino acids. The germline V gene encodes CDR1 MNHEY and CDR2 SMNVEV (reference sequence). Trimming removed 5 bases at V and 6 bases at J, with 14 bases between. CDR3 in amino acids: CASSTQGRSEQYF. In DNA form, the CDR3 reads TGTGCCAGCAGTACACAGGGTAGGTCCGAGCAGTACTTC.

This clone was observed a few times. The chain has TRBV12-5 and TRBJ2-7, with D uncertain. Germline lookup yields CDR1 LGHNT and CDR2 FRNRAP. The CDR3 sequence is 11 residues long. Trimming shortened V by 7 bases and J by 2 bases, and 6 bases separated the two germline ends. As DNA, the CDR3 is TGTGCTAGTGTGTCTACCTACGAGCAGTACTTC. Translated: CASVSTYEQYF.

The V and J genes are TRBV19 and TRBJ2-7; D might be TRBD2 (5 bases). Germline values: CDR1 LNHDA, CDR2 SQIVND (reference sequence). This CDR3 comprises 16 residues. Between the trimmed V and J ends, which lost 5 bases and 2 bases, there was a span of 19 bases. DNA for the CDR3: TGTGCCAGTAGTCCGAGGCCGGGGTCCCAAACCTACGAGCAGTACTTC. Its translation is CASSPRPGSQTYEQYF.

The CDR3 here is CASALTGGDQPQHF. CDR3 nucleotides: TGTGCCAGCGCCCTCACAGGGGGGGATCAGCCCCAGCATTTT. This rearrangement joins TRBV13 to TRBJ1-5, with TRBD1 matching 8 bases. This CDR3 is 14 amino acids long. CDR1 and CDR2 from the germline V gene are PRHDT and FYEKMQ (reference sequence). Trimming took 8 bases from V and 5 from J; bases not matched to a gene: 8.

This rearrangement joins TRBV29-1 to TRBJ2-5; 9 bases map to TRBD2. V was clipped by 3 bases and J by 0 bases; unmatched bases: 5. Germline values: CDR1 SQVTM, CDR2 ANQGSEA. This CDR3 is built from 15 residues. The CDR3 coding sequence is TGCAGCGTTGAGGGAGCTAGCGGGGACCAAGAGACCCAGTACTTC. It encodes CSVEGASGDQETQYF.

This clone showed up just a few times. This chain uses TRBV9 with TRBJ2-1, with D tentatively TRBD2 (5 bases). Trimming shortened V by 0 bases and J by 9 bases, and 13 bases separated the two germline ends. In germline, CDR1 is SGDLS, CDR2 YYNGEE. The CDR3 is 14 residues long. Here the CDR3 DNA reads TGTGCCAGCAGCGTAGGCCTGGACTGGGGTGAGCAGTTCTTC. Its protein product is CASSVGLDWGEQFF. The entire variable domain, with the rest obtained from reference TRBV9 and TRBJ2-1, is as follows: DSGVTQTPKHLITATGQRVTLRCSPRSGDLSVYWYQQSLDQGLQFLIQYYNGEERAKGNILERFSAQQFPDLHSELNLSSLELGDSALYFCASSVGLDWGEQFFGPGTRLTVL.

This clone was recorded only once. The chain uses TRBV5-1 and TRBJ2-1; tentative D call: TRBD1 (5 bases). CDR3 size: 15 residues. V was shortened by 3 bases and J by 3 bases, with 13 bases between the two germline ends. Germline CDR1 is SGHRS and CDR2 is YFSETQ. The CDR3 coding sequence is TGCGCCAGCAGCTCAGGACAAGGGTTCTACAATGAGCAGTTCTTC. This codes for CASSSGQGFYNEQFF.

This clone was recorded at least ten times. This sequence joins TRBV7-9 and TRBJ2-3; no clear D. The CDR3 runs to 13 residues. Germline-derived CDR1 and CDR2 are SEHNR and FQNEAQ (reference sequence). Trimming stripped 5 bases from V and 4 bases from J, with 10 bases between. DNA for the CDR3: TGTGCCAGCAGCCCCTCTTCTGCAGATACGCAGTATTTT. This translates into CASSPSSADTQYF.

This clone was seen ten or more times. The rearrangement uses TRBV2 and TRBJ1-2; a possible D gene is TRBD1 (5 bases). This CDR3 is built from 16 residues. V was cut by 1 base and J by 1 base, with 13 bases left in between. The germline gives CDR1 SNHLY, CDR2 FYNNEI. For the CDR3, the DNA is TGTGCCAGCAGTGAAGGCCGGTACAGGTTTAACTATGGCTACACCTTC. This gives the protein CASSEGRYRFNYGYTF. Full variable domain (missing parts from reference TRBV2 and TRBJ1-2): EPEVTQTPSHQVTQMGQEVILRCVPISNHLYFYWYRQILGQKVEFLVSFYNNEISEKSEIFDDQFSVERPDGSNFTLKIRSTKLEDSAMYFCASSEGRYRFNYGYTFGSGTRLTVV.

This clone was counted only a few times. The V gene is TRBV10-1, the J gene TRBJ2-1, with 13 bases identical to TRBD2. In germline, CDR1 is WNHNN, CDR2 SYGVQD (reference sequence). V gave up 2 bases and J gave up 8 bases; unmatched junction bases: 6. The CDR3 extends over 16 amino acids. CDR3 loop: CASSEKGLAGKDEQFF. The DNA of the CDR3 is TGCGCCAGCAGTGAGAAGGGACTAGCGGGAAAGGATGAGCAGTTCTTC.

The V call is TRBV28, the J call TRBJ1-5; D not certain. The CDR3 extends over 13 amino acids. Germline CDR1 MDHEN, CDR2 SYDVKM. V dropped 6 bases and J dropped 5 bases, with 11 bases sitting between them. CDR3 nucleotide sequence: TGTGCCAGCAGGGAGGTACGTTATCAGCCCCAGCATTTT. Protein: CASREVRYQPQHF.